Shown below are 27 T cell receptor beta chains from a single sample sequenced in a study of blood T cell repertoires in COVID-19. Method: immunoSEQ multiplex PCR; TCRdb's copy keeps in-frame clones and lacks some. This table has some 95,000 clones, 75% to 90% appearing once. The specimen sequenced was peripheral blood. Source of these receptors: an elderly man with active or convalescent COVID-19.

The J gene is TRBJ1-2, the V gene TRBV5-1, with a possible D match to TRBD1 (6 bases). Germline V CDR1 and CDR2: SGHRS, YFSETQ. V was pared by 0 bases and J by 1 base, with 7 bases between. The CDR3 length is 14 residues. The DNA for the CDR3 is TGCGCCAGCAGCTTGGGACAGGATAACTATGGCTACACCTTC. Its protein is CASSLGQDNYGYTF.

The CDR3 DNA follows: TGTGCCAGCAGTTACATCGGGGTTTCGAGATACAATGAGCAGTTCTTC. It codes for CASSYIGVSRYNEQFF. This chain joins TRBV6-2 or TRBV6-3 and TRBJ2-1; D might be TRBD2 (5 bases). This CDR3 contains 16 residues. Germline V gene data show CDR1 as MNHEY and CDR2 as SVGEGT. Trimming removed 2 bases from V and 4 bases from J, with 15 bases in between.

This clone was seen a few times. The CDR3 DNA reads TGCGCCAGCAGCTTGCGAGATATGCAAGAGACCCAGTACTTC. Its translation is CASSLRDMQETQYF. The chain is built from TRBV5-1 and TRBJ2-5; D is uncertain. Between the trimmed V and J ends, which lost 1 base and 2 bases, there was a span of 9 bases. Germline CDR1 and CDR2: SGHRS and YFSETQ. CDR3 size: 14 residues.

The V call is TRBV5-1, the J call TRBJ1-1; no clear D. CDR1 and CDR2 (germline): SGHRS, YFSETQ. V lost 2 bases to trimming and J lost 1 base, with 12 bases between them. This CDR3 contains 15 residues. In nucleotides, the CDR3 is TGCGCCAGCAGCTTATCGGCAGGCACGAACACTGAAGCTTTCTTT. Translated, it gives CASSLSAGTNTEAFF.

The chain employs TRBV7-9 and TRBJ2-5, with a possible D match to TRBD1 (6 bases). Trimming cost V 5 bases and J 4 bases, with 20 bases left between them. The CDR3 contains 16 residues. The V gene's germline CDR1 is SEHNR and CDR2 FQNEAQ (reference sequence). CDR3 DNA: TGTGCCAGCAGCCCACCTACAGGGATGGGACGAGAGACCCAGTACTTC. Its translation: CASSPPTGMGRETQYF.

This chain joins TRBV4-1 and TRBJ2-7, with D unresolved. This CDR3 has 15 amino acids. The V end lost 4 bases, the J end lost 1 base, and 14 bases lay between the germline ends. Looked up from germline, CDR1 is MGHRA and CDR2 is YSYEKL. CDR3 in amino acids: CASSRARDRSYEQYF. The CDR3 nucleotides are TGCGCCAGCAGCCGGGCCCGAGATCGGTCCTACGAGCAGTACTTC.

The chain recombines TRBV7-2 with TRBJ2-7; 7 bases are a match to TRBD2. The CDR3 loop spans 12 amino acids. Germline assignment: CDR1 SGHTA and CDR2 FQGNSA. The junction had 7 bases not matched to a gene; V was cut back by 5 bases and J by 9 bases. The CDR3 sequence: CASSDSGLVQYF. CDR3 bases: TGTGCCAGCAGCGATAGCGGGCTGGTGCAGTACTTC.

The chain links TRBV30 to TRBJ1-2; D remains ambiguous. The V end was cut by 4 bases, the J end by 6 bases, with 18 bases between. CDR1 is GTSNPN, CDR2 SVGIG, per germline (reference sequence). The CDR3 covers 14 residues. The CDR3 reads CAWTKSQLQNGYTF. The DNA for the CDR3 is TGTGCCTGGACCAAGTCTCAACTCCAAAATGGCTACACCTTC.

V gene TRBV19 combines with J gene TRBJ2-7; a possible D gene is TRBD1 (6 bases). This CDR3 comprises 14 residues. Germline V gives CDR1 LNHDA, CDR2 SQIVND (reference sequence). V lost 4 bases to trimming and J lost 2 bases, with 12 bases between them. This CDR3 is CASSTRTETYEQYF. Written as DNA, the CDR3 is TGTGCCAGTAGTACACGGACAGAAACCTACGAGCAGTACTTC.

The chain joins TRBV7-2 to TRBJ2-5; possibly TRBD2 for D (6 bases). Trimming left V 5 bases short and J 5 bases short, with 21 bases between. The CDR3 loop spans 16 amino acids. Looked up from germline, CDR1 is SGHTA and CDR2 is FQGNSA. CDR3: CASSLLAPGVGETQYF. CDR3 DNA sequence: TGTGCCAGCAGCCTCCTAGCCCCGGGAGTCGGGGAGACCCAGTACTTC.

The V and J genes are TRBV2 and TRBJ2-7, with D unresolved. Germline assignment: CDR1 SNHLY and CDR2 FYNNEI. V shed 4 bases and J shed 3 bases, with 7 bases lying between them. The CDR3 is made up of 12 amino acids. The CDR3 is CASSAADYEQYF. In nucleotides, the CDR3 is TGTGCCAGCAGTGCCGCAGACTACGAGCAGTACTTC.

This chain uses TRBV2 with TRBJ2-2; possible D gene TRBD1, 6 bases. CDR3 length: 12 amino acids. Trimming left V 7 bases short and J 5 bases short, with 8 bases between. Germline CDR1 and CDR2: SNHLY and FYNNEI. For the CDR3, the DNA is TGTGCCAGCACAACAGGGACCGGGGAGCTGTTTTTT. Translating gives CASTTGTGELFF.

This chain links TRBV19 with TRBJ2-6; TRBD2 matches at 7 bases. CDR1 and CDR2 from the germline V gene are LNHDA and SQIVND (reference sequence). V lost 5 bases to trimming and J lost 0 bases; unmatched junction nucleotides: 13. The CDR3 extends over 19 amino acids. In DNA form, the CDR3 reads TGTGCCAGTAGTGGAGTTCCTAGCGGAGGAGACTCTGGGGCCAACGTCCTGACTTTC. This sequence encodes CASSGVPSGGDSGANVLTF.

A word on this clone: A read error may produce the germline difference seen at one junction end. The CDR3 region has the DNA TGTGCCAGCAGTCCCGGACAGGGAAGCTCCTATAATTCATCCCTCCACTTT. Its translation is CASSPGQGSSYNSSLHF. The chain couples TRBV6-6 to TRBJ1-6, with 8 bases lining up with TRBD1. The V gene's germline CDR1 is MNHNY and CDR2 SVGAGI (reference sequence). There are 17 residues in the CDR3.

This sequence joins TRBV7-9 and TRBJ2-2, with D tentatively TRBD2 (7 bases). Germline V gene lookup returns CDR1 SEHNR and CDR2 FQNEAQ (reference sequence). The CDR3 totals 13 residues. V lost 4 bases and J 6 bases, leaving 9 bases between the germline ends. The CDR3 protein is CASSWGGSGELFF. For the CDR3, the DNA is TGTGCCAGCAGCTGGGGGGGCTCCGGGGAGCTGTTTTTT. The entire variable domain, with the rest obtained from reference TRBV7-9 and TRBJ2-2, is as follows: DTGVSQNPRHKITKRGQNVTFRCDPISEHNRLYWYRQTLGQGPEFLTYFQNEAQLEKSRLLSDRFSAERPKGSFSTLEIQRTEQGDSAMYLCASSWGGSGELFFGEGSRLTVL.

The chain has TRBV9 and TRBJ2-2; 10 bases are shared with TRBD2. Germline loops: CDR1 SGDLS, CDR2 YYNGEE. The ends lost 0 bases at V and 8 bases at J; junction bases unmatched: 13. This CDR3 spans 18 amino acids. CDR3 in DNA: TGTGCCAGCAGCGTAGCTATGTCGACGGCTAGCGGGAGTGGGGAGCTGTTTTTT. Its protein product is CASSVAMSTASGSGELFF.

The chain links TRBV5-8 to TRBJ2-7, with 7 bases fitting TRBD1. This CDR3 contains 14 residues. Germline trimming cut 4 bases from V and 0 bases from J; bases unmatched to any gene: 4. Germline V gene data show CDR1 as SGHTS and CDR2 as YDEGEE. As DNA, the CDR3 is TGTGCCAGCAGCGCAAACAGGGGCTCCTACGAGCAGTACTTC. This translates into CASSANRGSYEQYF.

The DNA of the CDR3 is TGTGCCAGTAGCAGCGTGGGGACAGGCTATAATTCACCCCTCCACTTT. Protein sequence: CASSSVGTGYNSPLHF. The chain couples TRBV19 to TRBJ1-6, with TRBD1 matching 8 bases. Per germline, CDR1 LNHDA and CDR2 SQIVND (reference sequence). With 6 bases clipped from V and 3 bases from J, the junction kept 7 bases outside the gene matches. CDR3 length equals 16 residues.

J is TRBJ1-5 and V is TRBV28; TRBD1 is a possible D gene (6 bases). CDR3 size: 16 residues. Germline-derived CDR1 and CDR2 are MDHEN and SYDVKM. The V end lost 11 bases, the J end lost 0 bases, and 20 bases lay between the germline ends. The CDR3 region is CAARMAGQNSNQPQHF. The CDR3 coding sequence is TGTGCCGCAAGGATGGCCGGACAGAATAGCAATCAGCCCCAGCATTTT.

This clone occurred once. In nucleotides, the CDR3 is TGTGCCAGCAGCACGGACAGGGTGGCCTACAATGAGCAGTTCTTC. Its protein is CASSTDRVAYNEQFF. The rearrangement uses TRBV6-2 or TRBV6-3 and TRBJ2-1, with 8 positions matching TRBD1. CDR1 is MNHEY, CDR2 SVGEGT, per germline. V lost 6 bases and J lost 2; bases outside the gene matches: 6. The CDR3 totals 15 residues.

This chain connects TRBV30 to TRBJ1-4, with 8 bases identical to TRBD1. Germline V CDR1 and CDR2: GTSNPN, SVGIG (reference sequence). This CDR3 is built from 13 residues. With 3 bases clipped from V and 7 bases from J, the junction kept 4 bases outside the gene matches. CDR3 DNA sequence: TGTGCCTGGAGAGGGACAGGAGGTGAAAAACTGTTTTTT. Protein product: CAWRGTGGEKLFF.

This rearrangement joins TRBV15 to TRBJ1-5, with 7 bases matching TRBD1. CDR1 LNHNV and CDR2 YYDKDF come from the germline V gene (reference sequence). With V trimmed by 0 bases and J by 7 bases, 6 bases remained unmatched. This CDR3 is 15 amino acids long. The CDR3 region has the DNA TGTGCCACCAGCAGAGAAACAGGGGTGAGACAGCCCCAGCATTTT. Its protein is CATSRETGVRQPQHF.

V gene TRBV5-1 combines with J gene TRBJ2-7; 8 nucleotides line up with TRBD2. Germline CDR1 is SGHRS and CDR2 is YFSETQ. CDR3 length: 15 residues. Trimming cost V 4 bases and J 2 bases; bases outside gene matches: 8. This CDR3 is CASSSSGTSTYEQYF. The CDR3 nucleotides are TGCGCCAGCAGCAGTAGCGGGACGTCGACCTACGAGCAGTACTTC.

This chain joins TRBV9 and TRBJ2-5; tentatively, D is TRBD2 (6 bases). V was pared by 0 bases and J by 1 base, with 13 bases between. The CDR3 is 16 amino acids. The germline gives CDR1 SGDLS, CDR2 YYNGEE. The CDR3 sequence is CASSVAGGFFQETQYF. CDR3 in DNA: TGTGCCAGCAGCGTAGCAGGAGGGTTCTTCCAAGAGACCCAGTACTTC.

J is TRBJ2-1 and V is TRBV4-3, with 9 positions matching TRBD2. Trimming removed 0 bases from V and 8 bases from J; junction bases left unmatched: 5. The CDR3 length is 15 residues. Germline V gene sequence: CDR1 LGHNA, CDR2 YSLEER. The DNA for the CDR3 is TGCGCCAGCAGCCAAGAAGCTAGCGGGATAGATGAGCAGTTCTTC. It translates to CASSQEASGIDEQFF.

The chain uses TRBV6-2 or TRBV6-3 and TRBJ2-2, with 10 bases lining up with TRBD2. V lost 2 bases to trimming and J lost 0 bases; unmatched junction nucleotides: 3. The CDR3 contains 17 residues. Per the germline V gene, CDR1 is MNHEY and CDR2 is SVGEGT. As DNA, the CDR3 is TGTGCCAGCAGTTACAGTCTAGCGGGAGCGAACACCGGGGAGCTGTTTTTT. It encodes CASSYSLAGANTGELFF.

V gene TRBV5-1 combines with J gene TRBJ2-2; D is unclear. The CDR3 has 15 residues. Per germline, CDR1 SGHRS and CDR2 YFSETQ. Trimming pared 3 bases from V and 4 bases from J, leaving 13 bases between. CDR3: CASSSTSRATGELFF. CDR3 coding DNA: TGCGCCAGCAGCTCAACCTCTAGAGCCACCGGGGAGCTGTTTTTT.